Listed here are 24 T cell receptor beta chains from one sample, sequenced in a study of T cells in Graves' hyperthyroidism and ophthalmopathy. Amplification yielded TCR beta CDR3 regions, with RNA transcripts as the source. A set of HTBI primers served as the primers for a first-round RT-PCR of the TCR CDR3. TCRdb reanalysed the multiplex PCR reads using MiXCR and keeps one entry per CDR3 protein. The sample holds around 430,000 distinct CDR3 sequences, 14% to 15% seen once. The sample consisted of blood. These receptors all stem from a woman aged 25 to 39 with Graves' hyperthyroidism.

This clonotype was observed many times. The genes are TRBV7-2 and TRBJ2-3, with 12 bases that match TRBD2. The CDR3 totals 12 residues. With 10 bases clipped from V and 5 bases from J, the junction kept 1 base outside the gene matches. Germline CDR1 and CDR2: SGHTA and FQGNSA. CDR3 DNA sequence: TGTGCCACGGGACTAGCGGGAGATACGCAGTATTTT. It encodes CATGLAGDTQYF.

CDR3: CASSYSDSTQPQHF. CDR3 sequence (DNA): TGTGCCAGCAGTTACTCCGACAGTACCCAGCCCCAGCATTTT. The chain combines TRBV6-6 with TRBJ1-5; D might be TRBD1 (5 bases). Germline V gene data show CDR1 as MNHNY and CDR2 as SVGAGI (reference sequence). CDR3 length equals 14 residues. V lost 0 bases, J lost 7 bases, and 10 bases lay in between.

A few counts support this clonotype. The chain has TRBV12-3 or TRBV12-4 and TRBJ2-2; D may correspond to TRBD1 or TRBD2 (6 bases each). V lost 6 bases and J lost 10, with 12 bases in between. This CDR3 is 12 amino acids long. The CDR3, as DNA: TGTGCCAGCAGCCGGAGGGGGGAGGAGCTGTTTTTT. Translating gives CASSRRGEELFF.

This clonotype was seen a handful of times. This chain's CDR3 is CAISGTGDHGYTF. CDR3 DNA sequence: TGTGCCATCAGTGGGACAGGCGATCATGGCTACACCTTC. The chain recombines TRBV10-3 with TRBJ1-2; the match to TRBD1 covers 7 bases. CDR3 length equals 13 residues. Germline CDR1 and CDR2: ENHRY and SYGVKD. Trimming at V came to 4 bases and at J to 6 bases, leaving 5 bases not matched to a gene.

The sample holds a few counts of this clonotype. The chain couples TRBV5-1 to TRBJ2-1; 9 positions match TRBD1. The CDR3 consists of 16 residues. With V trimmed by 1 base and J by 8 bases, 10 bases remained unmatched. Per germline, CDR1 SGHRS and CDR2 YFSETQ. The CDR3 protein is CASSLTGQGNVYEQFF. DNA of the CDR3: TGCGCCAGCAGCTTGACGGGACAGGGTAATGTCTATGAGCAGTTCTTC.

This chain uses TRBV5-1 with TRBJ1-1; D gene ambiguous. Germline V CDR1 and CDR2: SGHRS, YFSETQ. The CDR3 consists of 15 residues. V dropped 0 bases and J dropped 1 base, with 10 bases sitting between them. CDR3: CASSLDRTANTEAFF. The DNA of the CDR3 is TGCGCCAGCAGCTTGGACCGGACGGCGAACACTGAAGCTTTCTTT.

The chain uses TRBV6-1 and TRBJ2-3, with 7 positions matching TRBD1. There are 14 residues in the CDR3. Trimming took 6 bases from V and 3 from J; bases not matched to a gene: 6. Per germline, CDR1 MNHNS and CDR2 SASEGT. This CDR3 is CASRPTGVTDTQYF. CDR3 coding DNA: TGTGCCAGCAGACCTACAGGGGTTACAGATACGCAGTATTTT.

This clonotype was counted many times. The chain has TRBV10-3 and TRBJ2-3; no clear D. CDR3 length: 12 residues. Germline CDR1 and CDR2: ENHRY and SYGVKD. Trimming cost V 0 bases and J 3 bases, with 1 base left between them. The CDR3 loop is CAISESTDTQYF. The CDR3 DNA sequence: TGTGCCATCAGTGAGTCGACAGATACGCAGTATTTT.

V and J are TRBV20-1 and TRBJ2-5; 12 nucleotides agree with TRBD2. J lost 7 bases, V lost 5 bases, and 8 bases had no gene match. The V gene's germline CDR1 is DFQATT and CDR2 SNEGSKA (reference sequence). CDR3 length: 14 amino acids. Written as DNA, the CDR3 is TGCAGTGCTCCGACTAGCGGGAGAGGCGGGACCCAGTACTTC. Protein product: CSAPTSGRGGTQYF.

The CDR3 sequence: CASGLDRDQPQHF. The CDR3 nucleotides read TGTGCCAGCGGTTTGGACAGGGATCAGCCCCAGCATTTT. The chain couples TRBV6-2 or TRBV6-3 to TRBJ1-5, with 8 bases fitting TRBD1. This CDR3 is 13 amino acids long. Germline V CDR1 and CDR2: MNHEY, SVGEGT. Trimming at V came to 8 bases and at J to 5 bases, leaving 5 bases not matched to a gene.

This clonotype was seen repeatedly, ten times or more. This chain connects TRBV28 to TRBJ2-7; no reliable D call. Trimming removed 3 bases from V and 3 bases from J, with 6 bases in between. The length of the CDR3 is 12 residues. The germline V gene encodes CDR1 MDHEN and CDR2 SYDVKM. The CDR3 spells CASSLLFYEQYF. CDR3 sequence (DNA): TGTGCCAGCAGTTTGTTGTTCTACGAGCAGTACTTC.

This clonotype was recorded many times. The J gene is TRBJ2-3, the V gene TRBV12-3 or TRBV12-4; 12 nucleotides line up with TRBD2. This CDR3 is 15 amino acids long. The junction had 4 bases not matched to a gene; V was cut back by 7 bases and J by 2 bases. CDR3 loop: CASKRLAGVTDTQYF. For the CDR3, the DNA is TGTGCCAGCAAACGACTAGCGGGGGTCACAGATACGCAGTATTTT.

The chain joins TRBV7-9 to TRBJ1-2, with unresolved D. This CDR3 spans 16 amino acids. The V gene lost 1 base and the J gene lost 0 bases, with 12 bases spanning the gap. Germline values: CDR1 SEHNR, CDR2 FQNEAQ (reference sequence). The CDR3 here is CASSLVAGTTNYGYTF. CDR3 DNA: TGTGCCAGCAGCTTAGTTGCGGGAACAACTAACTATGGCTACACCTTC.

This clonotype was seen ten or more times. The genes are TRBV12-3 or TRBV12-4 and TRBJ1-6; 8 nucleotides agree with TRBD1. Losses at the gene ends were 5 bases for V and 14 bases for J; bases not matched to a gene: 8. The CDR3 spans 13 residues. The CDR3 sequence: CASSPRTGSTLHF. The DNA for the CDR3 is TGTGCCAGCAGTCCGCGGACAGGGTCCACCCTCCACTTT.

The chain has TRBV9 and TRBJ2-3, with 11 bases identical to TRBD2. The CDR3 consists of 16 residues. V dropped 0 bases and J dropped 3; count of bases not matched to a gene: 3. Looked up from germline, CDR1 is SGDLS and CDR2 is YYNGEE. The CDR3 coding sequence is TGTGCCAGCAGCGTAGGTAGCGGGAGGGGTACAGATACGCAGTATTTT. Protein: CASSVGSGRGTDTQYF. The full variable domain, rest sourced from reference TRBV9 and TRBJ2-3, is DSGVTQTPKHLITATGQRVTLRCSPRSGDLSVYWYQQSLDQGLQFLIQYYNGEERAKGNILERFSAQQFPDLHSELNLSSLELGDSALYFCASSVGSGRGTDTQYFGPGTRLTVL.

This clonotype was seen ten or more times. The V gene is TRBV29-1, the J gene TRBJ1-1, with D tentatively TRBD1 (5 bases). The CDR3 covers 14 residues. The V gene's germline CDR1 is SQVTM and CDR2 ANQGSEA. V was pared by 4 bases and J by 2 bases, with 14 bases between. DNA for the CDR3: TGCAGCGTTGTAGGGGCAGGGCAAAACACTGAAGCTTTCTTT. Translating it yields CSVVGAGQNTEAFF.

This clonotype was seen repeatedly, ten times or more. J is TRBJ2-3 and V is TRBV28, with 9 bases that match TRBD2. The CDR3 consists of 16 residues. V shed 8 bases and J 1 base; nucleotides not matched to a gene: 10. Germline V gene sequence: CDR1 MDHEN, CDR2 SYDVKM. The CDR3 loop is CASFGGRAWGTDTQYF. CDR3 DNA: TGTGCCAGCTTCGGCGGGAGGGCATGGGGCACAGATACGCAGTATTTT.

The table lists this clonotype with many counts. J is TRBJ2-3 and V is TRBV6-2 or TRBV6-3; no clear D gene. The CDR3 is made up of 11 amino acids. CDR1 MNHEY and CDR2 SVGEGT come from the germline V gene. Deletions cut 2 bases from V and 4 bases from J, with 1 base between. CDR3 region: CASSYPDTQYF. Here the CDR3 DNA reads TGTGCCAGCAGTTACCCAGATACGCAGTATTTT.

V is TRBV6-5 and J is TRBJ2-1; D may be TRBD1 or TRBD2 (6 bases each). The CDR3 contains 15 residues. Trimming cost V 4 bases and J 1 base, with 11 bases left between them. Germline V CDR1 and CDR2: MNHEY, SVGAGI. CDR3 region: CASSSGEVSYNEQFF. The CDR3 nucleotides are TGTGCCAGCAGTTCAGGGGAGGTGTCCTACAATGAGCAGTTCTTC.

This clonotype was recorded at least ten times. The chain uses TRBV27 and TRBJ2-3; TRBD1 matches at 10 bases. CDR1 MNHEY and CDR2 SMNVEV come from the germline V gene (reference sequence). This CDR3 spans 16 amino acids. Germline trimming cut 5 bases from V and 4 bases from J; bases unmatched to any gene: 9. In nucleotides, the CDR3 is TGTGCCAGCAGTCCCCACCTGACAGGGGGCGCAGATACGCAGTATTTT. Its protein is CASSPHLTGGADTQYF.

Many counts were recorded for this clonotype. The chain combines TRBV28 with TRBJ2-7; D is perhaps TRBD2 (6 bases). CDR3 length: 17 residues. Germline CDR1 is MDHEN and CDR2 is SYDVKM. Trimming took off 2 bases at V and 5 bases at J, with 22 bases between the two ends. DNA of the CDR3: TGTGCCAGCAGTTTACTTATAGCAGGAGGGACGGTCAACGAGCAGTACTTC. Amino acids: CASSLLIAGGTVNEQYF. The entire variable domain, with the rest obtained from reference TRBV28 and TRBJ2-7, is as follows: DVKVTQSSRYLVKRTGEKVFLECVQDMDHENMFWYRQDPGLGLRLIYFSYDVKMKEKGDIPEGYSVSREKKERFSLILESASTNQTSMYLCASSLLIAGGTVNEQYFGPGTRLTVT.

This clonotype was observed a few times. The gene calls are TRBV5-6 and TRBJ1-2; D is unclear. The V and J ends lost 0 bases and 6 bases respectively, with 15 bases between them. CDR3 length: 15 residues. Germline lookup yields CDR1 SGHDT and CDR2 YYEEEE. CDR3 sequence: CASSLAAGGLHGYTF. In DNA form, the CDR3 reads TGTGCCAGCAGCTTGGCCGCGGGAGGGCTTCATGGCTACACCTTC.

The chain has TRBV7-8 and TRBJ1-6; no firm D call. V lost 3 bases, J lost 7 bases, and 7 bases lay in between. Germline-derived CDR1 and CDR2 are SGHVS and FQNEAQ. The CDR3 has 13 residues. The CDR3 coding sequence is TGTGCCAGCAGCTTTGACGGAAATTCACCCCTCCACTTT. Translated: CASSFDGNSPLHF.

The genes are TRBV6-1 and TRBJ2-7; tentatively, D is TRBD1 or TRBD2 (5 bases each). Trimming took off 6 bases at V and 1 base at J, with 16 bases between the two ends. The CDR3 runs 15 residues. Germline V gene data show CDR1 as MNHNS and CDR2 as SASEGT. CDR3 coding DNA: TGTGCCAGCAGAGAATGGCAGGGACCATCCTACGAGCAGTACTTC. It yields the protein CASREWQGPSYEQYF.